A single sample is the source of the 2 T cell receptor beta chains below, sequenced in a study of sequential checkpoint blockade in melanoma. Documented treatment: randomized to nivolumab then ipilimumab (arm A) or the reverse (arm B). Produced via immunoSEQ multiplex PCR; TCRdb's table is partial and in-frame only. In the table there are around 19,000 clones, around four fifths of which are singletons. This material consisted of CD8+ T cells sorted from blood (inferred from file names), taken from a patient given nivolumab and ipilimumab in sequence. The receptors were sampled from a human donor with melanoma.

The chain joins TRBV6-1 to TRBJ2-2; TRBD2 agrees at 8 bases. Germline lookup yields CDR1 MNHNS and CDR2 SASEGT. The V gene end was trimmed by 6 bases and the J gene end by 7 bases; junction bases not matched to a gene: 10. This CDR3 contains 15 residues. CDR3 residues: CASRQGRGVHGELFF. The CDR3 DNA is TGTGCCAGCAGGCAGGGGCGGGGGGTCCACGGGGAGCTGTTTTTT.

In DNA, the CDR3 is TGTGCCAGCAGCAACGCAGGGGGTGACTATGGCTACACCTTC. Translating gives CASSNAGGDYGYTF. The gene calls are TRBV9 and TRBJ1-2, with TRBD1 identical over 7 bases. V was clipped by 4 bases and J by 3 bases; unmatched bases: 6. This CDR3 has 14 residues. Germline CDR1 SGDLS, CDR2 YYNGEE.